This T cell receptor (beta chain) was retrieved from a study of cytomegalovirus exposure and HLA in healthy donors. PCR employed 60 Vbeta and 13 Jbeta primers. Sequenced by immunoSEQ multiplex PCR; TCRdb stores in-frame clones only, minus some. The sample carries about 160,000 clones, 65% to 80% recorded once. For this clone: Its antigen is unidentified.

Trimming at V came to 8 bases and at J to 1 base, leaving 8 bases not matched to a gene. This CDR3 is built from 15 residues. Per germline, CDR1 MDHEN and CDR2 SYDVKM. Study-wide results and limits: With DRB1 most and HLA-C fewest, TCR association rates differed between HLA loci in a later analysis. Other equally common chains were less clonally expanded than HLA-associated TCR beta chains, a later analysis showed.

The receptor comes from a man aged 40-55 years in good health and CMV-seronegative. This chain uses TRBV28 with TRBJ2-5; 9 bases are shared with TRBD2. The sample taken for sequencing was PBMCs. The CDR3 region is CASSLSGGLQETQYF. The DNA of the CDR3 is TGTGCCAGCTCCCTTAGCGGGGGCCTCCAAGAGACCCAGTACTTC.